Sequencing of this TCR beta chain was carried out in a study of blood T cells in healthy people across ages. Germline CDR1 and CDR2: MDHEN and SYDVKM. This CDR3 spans 16 amino acids. Trimming cost V 5 bases and J 7 bases; bases outside gene matches: 15. Using a J-beta primer mix together with a sample-barcoded 5' primer, a second PCR was run for roughly 6 to 11 cycles. TCRdb reanalysed the 5' RACE reads using MiXCR and keeps one entry per CDR3 protein. The repertoire holds about 1.8 million distinct CDR3 sequences, about 50% seen once, with less than 2.5% in the top ten. A minimum of 6 micrograms of total RNA was extracted per sample.

Input material: blood. The rearrangement joins TRBV28 to TRBJ2-7, with TRBD1 identical over 9 bases. The source is a middle-aged woman in good health. The CDR3 loop is CASSRPPGQGWGEQYF. In DNA, the CDR3 is TGTGCCAGCAGTCGACCACCGGGACAGGGCTGGGGGGAGCAGTACTTC.